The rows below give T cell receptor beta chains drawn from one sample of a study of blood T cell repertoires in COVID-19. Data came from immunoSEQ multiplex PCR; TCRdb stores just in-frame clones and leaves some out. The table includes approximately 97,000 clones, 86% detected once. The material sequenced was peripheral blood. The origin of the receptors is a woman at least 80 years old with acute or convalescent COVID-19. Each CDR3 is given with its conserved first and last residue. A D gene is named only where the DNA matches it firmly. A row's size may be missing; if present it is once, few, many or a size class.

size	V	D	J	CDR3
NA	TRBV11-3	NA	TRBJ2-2	CASSYTRLNTGELFF
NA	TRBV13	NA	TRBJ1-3	CASSYSGAGNTIYF
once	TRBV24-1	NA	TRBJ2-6	CATSDGTISGANVLTF
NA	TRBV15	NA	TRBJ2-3	CATSRDPGADTQYF
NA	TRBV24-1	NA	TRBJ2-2	CATSVGGVSHTGELFF
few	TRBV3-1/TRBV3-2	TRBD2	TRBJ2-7	CASSQGLAVYYEQYF
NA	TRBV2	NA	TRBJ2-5	CASSDQKETQYF
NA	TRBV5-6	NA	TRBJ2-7	CASSLLGAQGSYEQYF
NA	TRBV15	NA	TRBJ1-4	CATSRDAGDEKLFF
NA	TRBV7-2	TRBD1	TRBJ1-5	CASSLRGQGNQPQHF
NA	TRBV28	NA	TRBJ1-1	CASSITGDTEAFF
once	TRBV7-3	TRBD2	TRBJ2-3	CASSLNPGLDTDTQYF
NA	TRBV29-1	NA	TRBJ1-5	CSVLGDTNQPQHF
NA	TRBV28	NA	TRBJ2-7	CASSLYGLYYEQYF
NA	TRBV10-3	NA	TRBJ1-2	CAISEGEGYLSAYGYTF
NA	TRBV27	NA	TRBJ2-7	CASSRKRDRPYEQYF
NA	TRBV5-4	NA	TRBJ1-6	CASSLAPTSPLHF
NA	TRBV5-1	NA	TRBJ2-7	CASSLGTGGTSTYEQYF
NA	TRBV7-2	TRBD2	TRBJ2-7	CASSTGLAGIEYEQYF
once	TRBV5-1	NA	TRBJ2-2	CASSLRPGGMDTGELFF
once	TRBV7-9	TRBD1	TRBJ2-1	CASSLRQGDEQFF
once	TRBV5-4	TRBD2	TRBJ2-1	CASSFRLAGFNEQFF
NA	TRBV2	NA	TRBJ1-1	CASSEGGLNTEAFF
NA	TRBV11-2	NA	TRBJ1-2	CASSSGVAQRGYTF
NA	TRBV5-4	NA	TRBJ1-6	CASSLASGLGSPLHF
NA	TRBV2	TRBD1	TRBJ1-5	CASSLDRGDQPQHF
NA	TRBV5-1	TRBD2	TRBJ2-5	CASSPGVAGGTRETQYF
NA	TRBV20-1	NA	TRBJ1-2	CSASQGGPSSTF
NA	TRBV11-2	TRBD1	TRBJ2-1	CASSRRGTGDGNEQFF
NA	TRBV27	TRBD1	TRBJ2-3	CASSRSLQGIDTQYF
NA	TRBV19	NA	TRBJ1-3	CASSIYPGLPSGNTIYF
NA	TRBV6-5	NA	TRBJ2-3	CASKWGGIDTQYF
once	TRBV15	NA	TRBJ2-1	CATSRVGRTAYNEQFF
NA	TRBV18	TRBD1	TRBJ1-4	CASSPPNRGKEKLFF
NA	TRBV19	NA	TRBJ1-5	CASSIGRYRALGSNQPQHF
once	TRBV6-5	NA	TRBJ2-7	CASSSGTEREQYF
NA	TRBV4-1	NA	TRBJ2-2	CASSRQFPNTGELFF
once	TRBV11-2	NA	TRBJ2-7	CASSLGIKYEQYF
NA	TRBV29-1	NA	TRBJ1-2	CSVVPGLLLDGYTF
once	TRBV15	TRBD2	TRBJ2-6	CATRRGGAVGANVLTF
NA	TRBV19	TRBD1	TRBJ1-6	CASSPRTGSASPLHF
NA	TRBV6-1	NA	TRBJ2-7	CASSDSGGGLYEQYF
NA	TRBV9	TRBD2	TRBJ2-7	CASSVEVWGGYEQYF
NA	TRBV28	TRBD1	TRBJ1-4	CASSLSSGGIEKLFF
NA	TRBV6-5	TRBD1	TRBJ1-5	CASTQGQGFGQPQHF
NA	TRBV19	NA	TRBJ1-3	CASTPSGRGNTIYF
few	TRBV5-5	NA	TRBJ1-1	CASSFEFRNTEAFF
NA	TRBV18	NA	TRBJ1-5	CASSPREGTFSNQPQHF
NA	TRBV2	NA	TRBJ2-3	CASSEEWQTDTQYF
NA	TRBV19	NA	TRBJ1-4	CASSMFGANEKLFF
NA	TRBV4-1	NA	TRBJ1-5	CASSQDGTKHSNQPQHF
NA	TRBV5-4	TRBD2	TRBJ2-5	CASSRGLAGAQETQYF
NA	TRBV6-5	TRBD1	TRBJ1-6	CASSYSGDSYNSPLHF
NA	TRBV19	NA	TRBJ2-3	CASSSRRGTDTQYF
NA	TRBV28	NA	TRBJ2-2	CASGPNTGELFF